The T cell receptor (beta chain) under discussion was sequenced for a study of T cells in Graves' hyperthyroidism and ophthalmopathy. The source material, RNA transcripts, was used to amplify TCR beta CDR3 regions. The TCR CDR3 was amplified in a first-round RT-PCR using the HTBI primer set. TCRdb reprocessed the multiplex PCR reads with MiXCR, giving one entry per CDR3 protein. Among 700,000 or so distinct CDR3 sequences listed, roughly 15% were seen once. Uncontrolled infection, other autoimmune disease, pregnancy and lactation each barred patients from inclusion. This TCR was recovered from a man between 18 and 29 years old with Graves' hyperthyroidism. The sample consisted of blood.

CDR3 sequence reads: CASMNNSPGELFF. In nucleotides, the CDR3 is TGTGCCAGCATGAACAACAGTCCCGGGGAGCTGTTTTTT. The chain carries TRBV2 and TRBJ2-2; D not resolved. Germline-derived CDR1 and CDR2 are SNHLY and FYNNEI. Trimming stripped 7 bases from V and 6 bases from J, with 12 bases between. There are 13 residues in the CDR3.